A selection of T cell receptor beta chains follows, all from one sample in a study of T-cell reconstitution after alpha-beta-depleted transplantation in children. TCRdb itself ran the PCR reads through MiXCR, one entry per CDR3 protein. Here the sample spans hundreds of thousands of distinct CDR3 sequences, around 8.4% being singletons. The source material was PBMCs, mostly from graft donor cells, sampled 360 days after TCRalphabeta/CD19-depleted stem cell transplant. These receptors originate from a male patient between 2 and 10 years old who had a stem cell transplant for acute myeloid leukemia, so the T cells may come from the graft donor. CDR3s include the opening cysteine and the closing phenylalanine or tryptophan. D genes are given only for firm matches. Not every row has a clone size; where given, it reads once, few, many or a size class.

v_call	d_call	clone_size	j_call	cdr3_nt	cdr3_aa
TRBV5-1	TRBD2	many	TRBJ2-3	TGCGCCAGCAGCTTGGCCCCTAGCGGGAGCCCAGATACGCAGTATTTT	CASSLAPSGSPDTQYF
TRBV20-1	TRBD2	many	TRBJ2-2	TGCAGTGCAACAGCGGGGGGGCCAATCGGGGAGCTGTTTTTT	CSATAGGPIGELFF
TRBV12-3/TRBV12-4	NA	many	TRBJ2-3	TGTGCCAGCGGGTCATACGGAACTTCCCGGGATACGCAGTATTTT	CASGSYGTSRDTQYF
TRBV7-3	TRBD2	few	TRBJ2-7	TGTGCCAGCAGCCATTCAACCGGGACTAGCGACTCCTACGAGCAGTACTTC	CASSHSTGTSDSYEQYF
TRBV14	NA	NA	TRBJ2-2	TGTGCCAGCAGCCAAGTCCGGACAGTAGGTTTCACCGGGGAGCTGTTTTTT	CASSQVRTVGFTGELFF
TRBV24-1	NA	NA	TRBJ1-2	TGTGCCACCAGTGTCCCGCGTTGGGGCTATGGCTACACCTTC	CATSVPRWGYGYTF
TRBV29-1	NA	NA	TRBJ2-2	TGCAGCGGTGAGACAGCGAACACCGGGGAGCTGTTTTTT	CSGETANTGELFF
TRBV7-7	NA	many	TRBJ2-5	TGTGCTAGCAGGAGGTTCGAGGAGACCCAGTACTTC	CASRRFEETQYF
TRBV25-1	TRBD1	few	TRBJ1-6	TGTGCCAGCAGGGACAGGGGGTTTAATTCACCCCTCCACTTT	CASRDRGFNSPLHF
TRBV29-1	NA	many	TRBJ2-1	TGCAGCGTTGAAAGGGTCTACCCTCTCCCCTACAATGAGCAGTTCTTC	CSVERVYPLPYNEQFF
TRBV12-3/TRBV12-4	TRBD2	NA	TRBJ2-1	TGTGCCAGCAGTTCAGGGGGGACTAGCGGGAACCCCTCCTACAATGAGCAGTTCTTC	CASSSGGTSGNPSYNEQFF
TRBV4-3	TRBD2	NA	TRBJ2-2	TGCGCCAGCAGCCAAGAATCTAGCGGGAGGGGAGAGCTGTTTTTT	CASSQESSGRGELFF
TRBV20-1	TRBD2	few	TRBJ2-5	TGCAGTGCTAGACCCCCTTTACTAGCGGGAACGGAGACCCAGTACTTC	CSARPPLLAGTETQYF
TRBV20-1	NA	many	TRBJ1-1	TGCAGTGCTAGAGCTGGGAGGCCTGAAGCTTTCTTT	CSARAGRPEAFF
TRBV12-3/TRBV12-4	NA	many	TRBJ1-1	TGTGCCAGCAGTTTCCCCTGGACTGAAGCTTTCTTT	CASSFPWTEAFF
TRBV7-2	TRBD2	many	TRBJ2-3	TGTGCCAGCAGCTTAGAGCGGGAACCGGGCACAGATACGCAGTATTTT	CASSLEREPGTDTQYF
TRBV29-1	NA	NA	TRBJ1-2	TGCAGCGTTGAATCGTTAGGGACCTATGGCTACACCTTC	CSVESLGTYGYTF
TRBV7-2	TRBD2	many	TRBJ2-1	TGTGCCAGCAGCTTAGGGACTAGGGGCAATGAGCAGTTCTTC	CASSLGTRGNEQFF
TRBV4-3	NA	few	TRBJ1-5	TGCGCCAGCAGCCAAGATGCACGAAGCAATCAGCCCCAGCATTTT	CASSQDARSNQPQHF
TRBV20-1	NA	few	TRBJ2-1	TGCAGTGCTAGGGACCGGGGCGAGTCCTACAATGAGCAGTTCTTC	CSARDRGESYNEQFF
TRBV25-1	TRBD1	few	TRBJ2-6	TGTGCCAGCAGAGATTCGACAGGGAAATCCGGCTCTGGGGCCAACGTCCTGACTTTC	CASRDSTGKSGSGANVLTF
TRBV7-6	TRBD2	NA	TRBJ2-7	TGTGCCAGCAGTATAAAGCGGGGGGGAGGCGAGCAGTACTTC	CASSIKRGGGEQYF
TRBV18	NA	NA	TRBJ1-5	TGTGCCAGCTCACCTCGGGAGGGGGAGGCGCCCCAGCATTTT	CASSPREGEAPQHF
TRBV5-1	NA	few	TRBJ1-5	TGCGCCAGCAGCTTGGGCCCCCGGGGCAATCAGCCCCAGCATTTT	CASSLGPRGNQPQHF
TRBV20-1	TRBD2	many	TRBJ2-1	TGCAGTGTTTACGCCACTAGCGGGAGGGACAATGAGCAGTTCTTC	CSVYATSGRDNEQFF
TRBV29-1	NA	NA	TRBJ2-5	TGCAGCGTCCCCCGGGGACCAAGGAAGACCCAGTACTTC	CSVPRGPRKTQYF
TRBV5-1	NA	many	TRBJ2-3	TGCGCCAGCAGCACCCCTGACAGCCTTAGCACAGATACGCAGTATTTT	CASSTPDSLSTDTQYF
TRBV20-1	TRBD1	few	TRBJ2-3	TGCAGTGCTCAAAAAGGGGGCCCCACAGATACGCAGTATTTT	CSAQKGGPTDTQYF
TRBV20-1	TRBD1	many	TRBJ2-2	TGCAGTGCTTACTCGACAGGGCATAAGCATACCGGGGAGCTGTTTTTT	CSAYSTGHKHTGELFF
TRBV5-6	NA	NA	TRBJ2-2	TGTGCCAGCAGCTTGGAGGCGGGATGGAGCACCGGGGAGCTGTTTTTT	CASSLEAGWSTGELFF